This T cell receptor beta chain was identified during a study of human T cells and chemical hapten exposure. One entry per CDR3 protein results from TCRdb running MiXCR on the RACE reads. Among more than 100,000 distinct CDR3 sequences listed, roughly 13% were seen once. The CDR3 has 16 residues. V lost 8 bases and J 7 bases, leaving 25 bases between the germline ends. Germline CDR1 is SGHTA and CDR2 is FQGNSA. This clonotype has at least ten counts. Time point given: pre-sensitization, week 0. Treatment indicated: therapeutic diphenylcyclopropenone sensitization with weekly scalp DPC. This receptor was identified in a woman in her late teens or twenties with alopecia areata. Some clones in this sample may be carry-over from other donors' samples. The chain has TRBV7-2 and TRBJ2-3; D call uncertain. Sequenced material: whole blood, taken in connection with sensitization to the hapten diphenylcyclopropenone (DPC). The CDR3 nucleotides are TGTGCCAGCTCCCAGCGCGGTTCTGTTGGAGCCCATACGCAGTATTTT. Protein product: CASSQRGSVGAHTQYF.